What follows are 32 T cell receptor beta chains derived from one specimen sequenced in a study of metastatic and nonmetastatic thyroid tumors. TCRdb reprocessed the PCR reads using MiXCR. The sample holds approximately 15,000 clones, around 31% seen once. None of the patients had undergone any treatment ahead of thyroid surgery. The sample comprised tumor tissue. The receptor set was obtained from a male donor with papillary thyroid cancer or a benign thyroid nodule (not recorded which). Some clones in this sample may be carry-over from other donors' samples.

V is TRBV19 and J is TRBJ2-7; D is uncertain. CDR1 and CDR2 from the germline V gene are LNHDA and SQIVND (reference sequence). The CDR3 runs to 14 residues. Trimming pared 0 bases from V and 0 bases from J, leaving 6 bases between. This CDR3 reads CASSIDRRSYEQYF. CDR3 DNA: TGTGCCAGTAGTATAGATCGACGCTCCTACGAGCAGTACTTC. Looking up the rest from reference TRBV19 and TRBJ2-7 gives the full variable domain: DGGITQSPKYLFRKEGQNVTLSCEQNLNHDAMYWYRQDPGQGLRLIYYSQIVNDFQKGDIAEGYSVSREKKESFPLTVTSAQKNPTAFYLCASSIDRRSYEQYFGPGTRLTVT.

This clone was seen ten or more times. The chain recombines TRBV12-3 or TRBV12-4 with TRBJ1-2; 9 bases fit TRBD1. With 5 bases clipped from V and 0 bases from J, the junction kept 4 bases outside the gene matches. The CDR3 loop spans 15 amino acids. The CDR3 region is CASSAGTGSNYGYTF. The CDR3 DNA follows: TGTGCCAGCAGTGCCGGGACAGGGTCTAACTATGGCTACACCTTC.

Ten or more counts support this clone. This chain uses TRBV15 with TRBJ2-7; D uncertain. Per the germline V gene, CDR1 is LNHNV and CDR2 is YYDKDF (reference sequence). CDR3 size: 13 residues. The V and J ends lost 5 bases and 0 bases respectively, with 8 bases between them. The CDR3 sequence: CATSPSGSYEQYF. The CDR3 nucleotides read TGTGCCACCAGCCCCAGTGGCTCCTACGAGCAGTACTTC.

The chain links TRBV6-1 to TRBJ1-5, with no clear D. The CDR3 extends over 15 amino acids. The germline V and J ends were trimmed by 7 bases and 6 bases, with 19 bases remaining between them. Germline-derived CDR1 and CDR2 are MNHNS and SASEGT. The CDR3 DNA reads as TGTGCCAGCATCTTGAGGGAGATGGGCACTCAGCCCCAGCATTTT. Its translation: CASILREMGTQPQHF.

The table lists this clone with many counts. The V and J genes are TRBV5-6 and TRBJ1-3, with D unresolved. Trimming shortened V by 4 bases and J by 3 bases, and 14 bases separated the two germline ends. CDR1 SGHDT and CDR2 YYEEEE come from the germline V gene. The CDR3 contains 15 residues. CDR3 sequence reads: CASSPDGILGNTIYF. CDR3 DNA: TGTGCCAGCAGCCCGGACGGGATTCTTGGAAACACCATATATTTT.

This clone has a count of ten or more. V is TRBV20-1 and J is TRBJ2-2, with TRBD2 matching 10 bases. The CDR3 runs to 15 residues. Germline CDR1 and CDR2: DFQATT and SNEGSKA (reference sequence). The ends lost 5 bases at V and 1 base at J; junction bases unmatched: 4. CDR3 sequence (DNA): TGCAGTGCTGTGGCTAGCGGGAGGAACACCGGGGAGCTGTTTTTT. Its translation: CSAVASGRNTGELFF.

Sample share makes this clone medium-sized (0.01 to 0.1%). At the DNA level, this CDR3 is encoded by other sequences in the same sample as well. V and J are TRBV7-9 and TRBJ1-1; D is ambiguous. Deletions cut 3 bases from V and 4 bases from J, with 6 bases between. Germline-derived CDR1 and CDR2 are SEHNR and FQNEAQ (reference sequence). The CDR3 is 12 amino acids. The CDR3 sequence is CASSFSRTEAFF. In nucleotides, the CDR3 is TGTGCCAGCAGCTTTTCACGCACTGAAGCTTTCTTT.

This clone appeared many times. It may be a read error: a sequence one base away is much more abundant. Different DNA sequences within this sample yield the same CDR3. V is TRBV11-2 and J is TRBJ1-2; D is ambiguous. CDR3 size: 15 residues. Germline CDR1 reads SGHAT; CDR2 reads FQNNGV. CDR3 amino acids: CASSLDLQSTDGYAF. The CDR3, as DNA: TGTGCCAGCAGCTTAGATCTGCAGAGTACAGACGGCTACGCCTTC. Together with reference TRBV11-2 and TRBJ1-2, the CDR3 gives the full variable domain: EAGVAQSPRYKIIEKRQSVAFWCNPISGHATLYWYQQILGQGPKLLIQFQNNGVVDDSQLPKDRFSAERLKGVDSTLKIQPAKLEDSAVYLCASSLDLQSTDGYAFGSGTRLTVV.

At least ten counts were recorded for this clone. The chain uses TRBV28 and TRBJ1-1, with no clear D. This CDR3 has 14 amino acids. The germline V gene encodes CDR1 MDHEN and CDR2 SYDVKM. The V and J ends lost 2 bases and 1 base respectively, with 8 bases between them. Here the CDR3 reads CASSLIEGNTEAFF. The CDR3 DNA reads TGTGCCAGCAGTTTAATAGAGGGGAACACTGAAGCTTTCTTT.

Comment on this clone: The limits of the CDR3 on the DNA are not certain, so only TCRdb's listed CDR3 is given. This sequence joins TRBV11-2 and TRBJ2-7; the table's D call TRBD1 went unverified against the DNA. Germline CDR1 reads SGHAT; CDR2 reads FQNNGV. The CDR3 adds up to 17 amino acids, both ends counted. Here the CDR3 reads CASSLDLWRGIGDEQYF.

This clone was seen repeatedly, ten times or more. A much more abundant neighbour one base away suggests this may be a read error. The chain joins TRBV6-6 to TRBJ1-1; D unclear. The V end was cut by 2 bases, the J end by 11 bases, with 18 bases between. Germline CDR1 MNHNY, CDR2 SVGAGI (reference sequence). The CDR3 length is 14 residues. Here the CDR3 reads CASSYSVTRARAFF. DNA for the CDR3: TGTGCCAGCAGTTACAGCGTAACAAGGGCCCGGGCTTTCTTT.

Sample share makes this clone large. The V call is TRBV6-5, the J call TRBJ1-5; TRBD1 matches at 9 bases. CDR1 and CDR2 (germline): MNHEY, SVGAGI. After removal of 0 bases from V and 4 bases from J, the junction contained 7 bases not matched to a gene. The CDR3 has 17 amino acids. CDR3 sequence: CASSYSRAGTGNQPQHF. The CDR3 nucleotides are TGTGCCAGCAGTTACTCTCGCGCCGGGACAGGGAATCAGCCCCAGCATTTT.

V and J are TRBV20-1 and TRBJ2-7; D not resolved. This CDR3 has 13 residues. V gave up 1 base and J gave up 3 bases, with 10 bases separating them. Germline V gene data show CDR1 as DFQATT and CDR2 as SNEGSKA (reference sequence). CDR3 loop: CSARGHVDYEQYF. In DNA, the CDR3 is TGCAGTGCTAGAGGGCACGTGGACTACGAGCAGTACTTC.

By share, this clone counts as medium-sized. Written as DNA, the CDR3 is TGTGCCAGCAGTTTAGGGGGAATCAATCAGCCCCAGCATTTT. Protein sequence: CASSLGGINQPQHF. The chain uses TRBV12-3 or TRBV12-4 and TRBJ1-5; D unresolved. The ends were cut back, 1 base at V and 3 bases at J, with 7 bases in the middle. The CDR3 is 14 residues long.

This clone was seen at least ten times. This could be a read error, since a much larger clone is one nucleotide away. The conserved phenylalanine or tryptophan is not found at the CDR3 terminus, so this likely reflects a read error. The chain employs TRBV6-1 and TRBJ1-2; no definite D call. Germline CDR1 and CDR2: MNHNS and SASEGT. The CDR3 extends over 14 amino acids. The V gene lost 6 bases and the J gene lost 0 bases, with 11 bases spanning the gap. DNA for the CDR3: TGTGCCAGCAGCCTACAGCCAGCTAACTATGGCTACACCTCC. Its translation is CASSLQPANYGYTS.

This clone showed up many times. The V gene is TRBV29-1, the J gene TRBJ1-1, with TRBD1 as a possible D gene (5 bases). The CDR3 has 13 amino acids. Germline CDR1 SQVTM, CDR2 ANQGSEA. Between the trimmed V and J ends, which lost 5 bases and 6 bases, there was a span of 16 bases. CDR3 bases: TGCAGCGTTTCCCCAGGGACCGGGGCTGAAGCTTTCTTT. Translating gives CSVSPGTGAEAFF.

In its sample, this clone was seen many times. The chain uses TRBV5-1 and TRBJ2-3, with 9 nucleotides matching TRBD2. The CDR3 runs 18 residues. CDR1 and CDR2 (germline): SGHRS, YFSETQ. Trimming at V came to 0 bases and at J to 1 base, leaving 9 bases not matched to a gene. The CDR3 spells CASSLAAGGSKGTDTQYF. For the CDR3, the DNA is TGCGCCAGCAGCTTGGCAGCGGGGGGCTCAAAGGGCACAGATACGCAGTATTTT.

The CDR3 DNA reads TGCAGTGCTAGAGTGGCTAGCGGGAGTTATCAGGGCACCGGGGAGCTGTTTTTT. The encoded protein is CSARVASGSYQGTGELFF. V and J are TRBV20-1 and TRBJ2-2, with 10 bases that match TRBD2. The trim removed 1 base at V and 4 bases at J, leaving 12 bases unmatched. The CDR3 loop spans 18 amino acids. CDR1 and CDR2 from the germline V gene are DFQATT and SNEGSKA (reference sequence).

V is TRBV4-1 and J is TRBJ2-7; D is uncertain. The ends were cut back, 3 bases at V and 5 bases at J, with 20 bases in the middle. The CDR3 runs to 16 residues. The germline CDR1 and CDR2 sequences are MGHRA and YSYEKL. The CDR3 DNA is TGCGCCAGCAGCCAGTTCTCTTTGGAGCCACCGGACGAGCAGTACTTC. It encodes CASSQFSLEPPDEQYF.

The V and J genes are TRBV7-3 and TRBJ1-2; maybe TRBD1 (6 bases). From germline, CDR1 is SGHTA and CDR2 FQGTGA. V gave up 5 bases and J gave up 7 bases, with 20 bases separating them. The CDR3 loop spans 15 amino acids. The CDR3 coding sequence is TGTGCCAGCAGCCCGGGAGTGAAGGGGGGAGGTGGCTACACCTTC. Its translation is CASSPGVKGGGGYTF.

The chain couples TRBV5-1 to TRBJ2-3; 11 bases line up with TRBD2. Germline V gene sequence: CDR1 SGHRS, CDR2 YFSETQ. There are 16 residues in the CDR3. V was clipped by 4 bases and J by 6 bases; unmatched bases: 10. The CDR3 bases are TGCGCCAGCAGCATGACTAGCGGGATGATCGGGGATACGCAGTATTTT. It encodes CASSMTSGMIGDTQYF.

This clone has a handful of counts. The V gene is TRBV28, the J gene TRBJ1-2; the D is unclear. This CDR3 has 12 residues. The germline gives CDR1 MDHEN, CDR2 SYDVKM. Trimming cost V 4 bases and J 4 bases, with 7 bases left between them. CDR3 sequence (DNA): TGTGCCAGCAGTTCCCTGGGCTATGGCTACACCTTC. Amino acid sequence: CASSSLGYGYTF.

This clone was seen repeatedly, ten times or more. The V call is TRBV9, the J call TRBJ1-2, with D tentatively TRBD1 (6 bases). V lost 1 base, J lost 7 bases, and 11 bases lay in between. CDR1 and CDR2 from the germline V gene are SGDLS and YYNGEE. The CDR3 sequence is 13 residues long. In nucleotides, the CDR3 is TGTGCCAGCAGCGTACGGACAGACTGTGGCTACACCTTC. Residues: CASSVRTDCGYTF.

Worth noting for this clone: Likely a read error: the CDR3 ends without its conserved phenylalanine or tryptophan. V is TRBV3-1 and J is TRBJ2-7; D may be TRBD2 (6 bases). This CDR3 has 15 amino acids. Germline values: CDR1 LGHDT, CDR2 YNNKEL (reference sequence). The CDR3 spells CASSQAPGRSSEQYL. The CDR3 DNA reads TGTGCCAGCAGCCAAGCCCCGGGGAGGTCCTCCGAGCAGTACTTG.

The chain links TRBV11-3 to TRBJ1-5; D possibly corresponds to TRBD1 (5 bases). The CDR3 totals 12 residues. From germline, CDR1 is SGHNT and CDR2 YENEEA. V was cut by 5 bases and J by 5 bases, with 7 bases left in between. CDR3 DNA sequence: TGTGCCAGCAGCGAAGGGGATCAGCCCCAGCATTTT. It is translated as CASSEGDQPQHF. The entire variable domain, with the rest obtained from reference TRBV11-3 and TRBJ1-5, is as follows: EAGVVQSPRYKIIEKKQPVAFWCNPISGHNTLYWYLQNLGQGPELLIRYENEEAVDDSQLPKDRFSAERLKGVDSTLKIQPAELGDSAVYLCASSEGDQPQHFGDGTRLSIL.

The chain combines TRBV2 with TRBJ2-3; TRBD2 matches 11 bases. The germline gives CDR1 SNHLY, CDR2 FYNNEI. This CDR3 comprises 18 residues. J lost 3 bases, V lost 0 bases, and 8 bases had no gene match. The CDR3 spells CASSEAPVAGGGTDTQYF. CDR3 DNA: TGTGCCAGCAGTGAAGCCCCAGTAGCGGGAGGGGGGACAGATACGCAGTATTTT.

By sample share, this clone is medium-sized (0.01 to 0.1%). V is TRBV6-4 and J is TRBJ1-6; 8 bases align to TRBD1. The CDR3 is 15 amino acids. The V gene end was trimmed by 0 bases and the J gene end by 7 bases; junction bases not matched to a gene: 2. CDR1 is MRHNA and CDR2 is SNTAGT in the germline V gene. Here the CDR3 DNA reads TGTGCCAGCAGTGACTCGCCAGGGGGCAATTCACCCCTCCACTTT. Its protein product is CASSDSPGGNSPLHF.

The J gene is TRBJ1-1, the V gene TRBV7-2; possibly TRBD1 for D (5 bases). The V end lost 5 bases, the J end lost 5 bases, and 12 bases lay between the germline ends. This CDR3 comprises 13 residues. Germline CDR1 and CDR2: SGHTA and FQGNSA. The CDR3, as DNA: TGTGCCAGCAGCGTACAGGAGAGAACTGAAGCTTTCTTT. This translates into CASSVQERTEAFF.

This clone is labeled as medium-sized. This chain uses TRBV24-1 with TRBJ2-7; 9 bases are shared with TRBD1. V lost 4 bases, J lost 4 bases, and 10 bases stayed unmatched. The CDR3 has 16 amino acids. Germline V gives CDR1 KGHDR, CDR2 SFDVKD. The CDR3 here is CATSDTTGGSIYEQYF. The DNA of the CDR3 is TGTGCCACCAGTGACACCACAGGGGGCTCTATATACGAGCAGTACTTC.

This clone has ten or more counts. The chain combines TRBV27 with TRBJ2-1; D not resolved. V lost 2 bases, J lost 6 bases, and 5 bases lay in between. The CDR3 covers 12 residues. Per germline, CDR1 MNHEY and CDR2 SMNVEV (reference sequence). The CDR3 loop is CASSLEGNEQFF. The CDR3 nucleotides read TGTGCCAGCAGTTTAGAAGGCAATGAGCAGTTCTTC.

Comment on this clone: It is likely a read error, because the conserved phenylalanine at the end of the CDR3 is missing. Because the CDR3's place on the DNA is in doubt, the DNA is left out and the CDR3 is given as listed by TCRdb. The chain joins TRBV6-1 to TRBJ2-7. CDR1 MNHNS and CDR2 SASEGT come from the germline V gene. With termini counted, the CDR3 has 14 amino acids. This CDR3 reads CASSGGGDSEEHYS.

This clone was observed a handful of times. The junction departs from the called germline gene at one end, perhaps through a read error. The chain uses TRBV24-1 and TRBJ1-2; D is ambiguous. CDR1 KGHDR and CDR2 SFDVKD come from the germline V gene. This CDR3 has 13 amino acids. In DNA form, the CDR3 reads TGTGCCGCCAGTGATTTTGGGAGCTATGGCTACACCTTC. Translated, it gives CAASDFGSYGYTF.